This TCR beta chain emerged from a study of graft-versus-host responses after intestinal transplantation. Study-wide points: Recipient bone marrow held GvH clones, some seen earlier in ileum or blood.

The CDR3 spans 11 residues. From germline, CDR1 is SGHRS and CDR2 YFSETQ. Trimming pared 2 bases from V and 4 bases from J, leaving 3 bases between. Concerning this clone itself: Its antigen is undetermined.

This table comes from immunoSEQ multiplex PCR, and its TCRdb copy is limited to in-frame clones, with some not included. The sample contains about 50,000 clones, about nine tenths of which appear only once. The TCR comes from a human donor who was the organ donor for an intestinal transplant. The sample consisted of unstimulated CD4+ T cells sorted from spleen or lymph node cells, taken before transplant. The rearrangement joins TRBV5-1 to TRBJ1-1; the D is unclear. CDR3 coding DNA: TGCGCCAGCAGCTTAGGCACTGAAGCTTTCTTT. Protein product: CASSLGTEAFF. Full variable domain (missing parts from reference TRBV5-1 and TRBJ1-1): KAGVTQTPRYLIKTRGQQVTLSCSPISGHRSVSWYQQTPGQGLQFLFEYFSETQRNKGNFPGRFSGRQFSNSRSEMNVSTLELGDSALYLCASSLGTEAFFGQGTRLTVV.